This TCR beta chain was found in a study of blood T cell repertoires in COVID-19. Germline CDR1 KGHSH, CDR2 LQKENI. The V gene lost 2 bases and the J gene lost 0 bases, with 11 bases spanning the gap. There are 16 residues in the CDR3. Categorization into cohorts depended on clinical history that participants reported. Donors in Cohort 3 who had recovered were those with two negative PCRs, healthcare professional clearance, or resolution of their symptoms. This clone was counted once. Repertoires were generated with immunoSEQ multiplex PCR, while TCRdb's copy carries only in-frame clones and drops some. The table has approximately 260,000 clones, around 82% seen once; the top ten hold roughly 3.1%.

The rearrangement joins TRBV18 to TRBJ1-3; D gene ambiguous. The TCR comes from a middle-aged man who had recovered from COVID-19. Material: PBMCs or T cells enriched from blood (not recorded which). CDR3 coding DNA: TGTGCCAGCTCACCAGGGCTGCCGAGCTCTGGAAACACCATATATTTT. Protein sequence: CASSPGLPSSGNTIYF.